The 24 T cell receptor beta chains presented below share a single source sample, sequenced in a study of T-cell reconstitution after alpha-beta-depleted transplantation in children (dated by TCRdb to 2016 to 2017). Receptors were amplified or captured by PCR. The instrument given in TCRdb is Illumina HiSeq 2500. To normalize quantification of the TCRbeta repertoire, the TCR libraries were built with molecular barcoding that relied on unique molecular identifiers. The public reads were reprocessed in TCRdb via fastp at Q25 and MiXCR, keeping in-frame beta chains. A single entry per CDR3 protein holds the most common genes and DNA from its merged rows. Recorded for this sample are hundreds of thousands of distinct CDR3 sequences; approximately 16% of them occurred a single time. The ten largest clones capture 0.9% to 1.2% of the sample. Material: PBMCs from the stem cell graft donor, obtained from the stem cell graft. The receptors here all came from a human donor who donated a stem cell graft to a child with acute myeloid leukemia.

This clonotype occurred a few times. V gene TRBV12-3 or TRBV12-4 combines with J gene TRBJ1-3, with a weak D call TRBD1 (6 bases). Trimming took 7 bases from V and 4 from J, leaving 11 bases between them. The CDR3 totals 13 residues. CDR3 sequence reads: CASTEQGGNTIYF. The CDR3 region has the DNA TGTGCCAGCACCGAACAGGGAGGAAACACCATATATTTT.

This clonotype was counted at least ten times. The V and J genes are TRBV20-1 and TRBJ2-5; D not resolved. The germline CDR1 and CDR2 sequences are DFQATT and SNEGSKA (reference sequence). The CDR3 runs 16 residues. V was trimmed by 0 bases and J by 5 bases, leaving 19 bases between them. As DNA, the CDR3 is TGCAGTGCTAGAGATTGGACCGACCTGTTCGGGGAGACCCAGTACTTC. Amino acids: CSARDWTDLFGETQYF.

This chain connects TRBV10-1 to TRBJ2-1; possible D gene TRBD1, 5 bases. This CDR3 region has 14 residues. Germline V gene data show CDR1 as WNHNN and CDR2 as SYGVQD (reference sequence). Trimming removed 9 bases from V and 7 bases from J, with 19 bases in between. The CDR3 loop is CARHPMDNWNEQFF. CDR3 coding DNA: TGCGCCAGGCATCCTATGGACAATTGGAATGAGCAGTTCTTC.

There are a few counts of this clonotype. The chain combines TRBV12-3 or TRBV12-4 with TRBJ2-5, with D hard to call. CDR3 length: 11 residues. The ends were cut back, 5 bases at V and 7 bases at J, with 8 bases in the middle. The CDR3 DNA is TGTGCCAGCAGTGTCGTCACGACCCAGTACTTC. It codes for CASSVVTTQYF.

This clonotype showed up just a few times. V usage is TRBV24-1 and J usage is TRBJ2-5; D tentatively reads TRBD1 or TRBD2 (5 bases each). This CDR3 is 15 amino acids long. V lost 0 bases, J lost 5 bases, and 12 bases lay in between. Germline CDR1 KGHDR, CDR2 SFDVKD. As DNA, the CDR3 is TGTGCCACCAGTGATTTGCCGGGCAGGGACGAGACCCAGTACTTC. It translates to CATSDLPGRDETQYF.

The rearrangement joins TRBV5-1 to TRBJ1-4; tentative D call: TRBD1 (5 bases). The CDR3 contains 15 residues. Per the germline V gene, CDR1 is SGHRS and CDR2 is YFSETQ. V was clipped by 4 bases and J by 7 bases, with 17 bases between them. CDR3 nucleotide sequence: TGCGCCAGCAGCCCTGCGGACATCCGGGCTGAAAAACTGTTTTTT. It encodes CASSPADIRAEKLFF.

Worth noting for this clonotype: A much larger clone sits a single nucleotide away, making a read error possible. This chain connects TRBV20-1 to TRBJ1-2; D may be TRBD1 (6 bases). This CDR3 comprises 14 residues. Germline CDR1 is DFQATT and CDR2 is SNEGSKA (reference sequence). V shed 3 bases and J shed 5 bases, with 16 bases lying between them. CDR3 DNA: TGCAGTGCTAGTTTGCAGGGGACAAGATATGGCTACACCTTC. Its translation: CSASLQGTRYGYTF.

This clonotype was observed a few times. The chain recombines TRBV10-3 with TRBJ2-5; TRBD1 is a possible D gene (6 bases). Germline values: CDR1 ENHRY, CDR2 SYGVKD. V gave up 6 bases and J gave up 2 bases, with 16 bases separating them. The CDR3 has 15 amino acids. The chain's CDR3 is CAIRDNYGQQETQYF. The CDR3 nucleotides read TGTGCCATCAGAGATAATTACGGACAGCAAGAGACCCAGTACTTC.

This clonotype was counted many times. V gene TRBV27 combines with J gene TRBJ2-7; possible D gene TRBD1, 5 bases. Germline CDR1 MNHEY, CDR2 SMNVEV (reference sequence). The V and J ends lost 5 bases and 6 bases respectively, with 17 bases between them. This CDR3 is built from 14 residues. The CDR3 DNA is TGTGCCAGCAGTCGCGGACATCTCCGCCTCGAGCAGTACTTC. Translated: CASSRGHLRLEQYF.

This clonotype was counted many times. The V call is TRBV5-5, the J call TRBJ1-2, with 7 nucleotides matching TRBD1. With V trimmed by 0 bases and J by 6 bases, 5 bases remained unmatched. The CDR3 is 14 residues long. Germline V lookup: CDR1 SGHKS, CDR2 YYEKEE (reference sequence). The chain's CDR3 is CASSLDRGGNGYTF. DNA for the CDR3: TGTGCCAGCAGCTTGGACAGGGGAGGAAATGGCTACACCTTC. Full variable domain (remainder filled in from reference TRBV5-5 and TRBJ1-2): DAGVTQSPTHLIKTRGQQVTLRCSPISGHKSVSWYQQVLGQGPQFIFQYYEKEERGRGNFPDRFSARQFPNYSSELNVNALLLGDSALYLCASSLDRGGNGYTFGSGTRLTVV.

In the case of this clonotype: A much bigger clone sits one base away, suggesting this may be a read error. The chain uses TRBV5-6 and TRBJ2-2; D is possibly TRBD1 (6 bases). Germline V gene lookup returns CDR1 SGHDT and CDR2 YYEEEE. This CDR3 is 12 amino acids long. Trimming took off 3 bases at V and 13 bases at J, with 13 bases between the two ends. CDR3 region: CASSWGLSWLFF. The DNA for the CDR3 is TGTGCCAGCAGCTGGGGGCTTTCCTGGCTGTTTTTT.

This clonotype was counted ten times or more. The chain carries TRBV6-5 and TRBJ2-4; D gene unclear. Trimming cost V 5 bases and J 0 bases, with 14 bases left between them. This CDR3 spans 16 amino acids. CDR1 and CDR2 from the germline V gene are MNHEY and SVGAGI. CDR3 protein: CASSPALGIAKNIQYF. CDR3 DNA sequence: TGTGCCAGCAGTCCCGCGCTAGGAATAGCCAAAAACATTCAGTACTTC.

Sample share makes this clonotype medium-sized. The rearrangement links TRBV9 to TRBJ2-1; D tentatively fits TRBD1 or TRBD2 (6 bases each). Germline CDR1 SGDLS, CDR2 YYNGEE. V gave up 2 bases and J gave up 7 bases, with 16 bases separating them. CDR3 length: 15 amino acids. DNA of the CDR3: TGTGCCAGCAGCGTTGTAGGGGGGAAGAGTAATGAGCAGTTCTTC. Translated: CASSVVGGKSNEQFF.

This CDR3 reads CASSLPGTGGQPQHF. DNA for the CDR3: TGTGCCAGCAGCTTACCTGGGACAGGGGGCCAGCCCCAGCATTTT. The chain carries TRBV7-9 and TRBJ1-5; 12 nucleotides match TRBD1. Trimming took 2 bases from V and 7 from J; bases not matched to a gene: 3. Germline CDR1 is SEHNR and CDR2 is FQNEAQ (reference sequence). CDR3 length equals 15 residues.

This clonotype showed up many times. V usage is TRBV7-2 and J usage is TRBJ2-5, with no clear D. The CDR3 sequence is 15 residues long. Germline V gene data show CDR1 as SGHTA and CDR2 as FQGNSA. Between the trimmed V and J ends, which lost 7 bases and 4 bases, there was a span of 19 bases. CDR3 loop: CASTPRGRPLETQYF. The CDR3 DNA is TGTGCCAGCACCCCACGAGGCAGACCTTTAGAGACCCAGTACTTC.

In its sample, this clonotype was seen many times. V gene TRBV7-9 combines with J gene TRBJ2-3; D is uncertain. The CDR3 is 16 amino acids. Germline V gives CDR1 SEHNR, CDR2 FQNEAQ (reference sequence). Trimming stripped 3 bases from V and 0 bases from J, with 13 bases between. The CDR3 nucleotides are TGTGCCAGCAGCTTTCGACCTACACCCAGCACAGATACGCAGTATTTT. It yields the protein CASSFRPTPSTDTQYF.

For this clonotype: A clone one base away is much larger, so this may be a read error. The V and J genes are TRBV7-2 and TRBJ1-2; 8 bases are a match to TRBD1. This CDR3 comprises 14 residues. CDR1 is SGHTA, CDR2 FQGNSA, per germline. The CDR3 region has the DNA TGTGCCAGCAGCTTAACGGGACAGGCCTATGGCTTCACCTTC. Translated, it gives CASSLTGQAYGFTF.

In its sample, this clonotype was seen many times. The rearrangement links TRBV6-5 to TRBJ1-6; D uncertain. The CDR3 contains 16 residues. The ends were cut back, 2 bases at V and 0 bases at J, with 8 bases in the middle. Germline CDR1 reads MNHEY; CDR2 reads SVGAGI. The CDR3 here is CASSYRRSSYNSPLHF. DNA for the CDR3: TGTGCCAGCAGTTACCGAAGAAGCTCCTATAATTCACCCCTCCACTTT.

This clonotype was seen repeatedly, ten times or more. The chain employs TRBV7-2 and TRBJ2-1; 7 bases map to TRBD1. The V and J ends lost 3 bases and 0 bases, in that order; junction bases with no gene match: 8. The CDR3 has 17 amino acids. From germline, CDR1 is SGHTA and CDR2 FQGNSA. This CDR3 is CASSLSRTGTSYNEQFF. The DNA for the CDR3 is TGTGCCAGCAGCTTGAGCCGGACAGGAACCTCCTACAATGAGCAGTTCTTC.

This clonotype was counted many times. The CDR3 here is CASSLGTGTYEQYV. The CDR3 DNA reads as TGTGCCAGCAGTTTAGGAACGGGGACCTACGAGCAGTACGTC. The rearrangement links TRBV12-3 or TRBV12-4 to TRBJ2-7; perhaps TRBD2 as D (5 bases). Trimming stripped 1 base from V and 2 bases from J, with 9 bases between. The CDR3 is made up of 14 amino acids.

Many counts were recorded for this clonotype. This chain connects TRBV20-1 to TRBJ2-1; 9 positions agree with TRBD2. The germline V gene has CDR1 DFQATT and CDR2 SNEGSKA (reference sequence). Unmatched junction bases numbered 15, after V lost 5 bases and J lost 7 bases. The CDR3 is made up of 16 amino acids. CDR3 nucleotides: TGCAGTGCTGGAAACTTTGGCGGGGGGGCATCGAATGAGCAGTTCTTC. This gives the protein CSAGNFGGGASNEQFF.

The chain employs TRBV5-5 and TRBJ1-2; D perhaps matches TRBD1 (5 bases). Between the trimmed V and J ends, which lost 0 bases and 6 bases, there was a span of 15 bases. This CDR3 is 15 amino acids long. Germline V gives CDR1 SGHKS, CDR2 YYEKEE (reference sequence). This CDR3 is CASSLDLGPGDGYTF. In DNA form, the CDR3 reads TGTGCCAGCAGCTTGGACCTGGGACCCGGCGATGGCTACACCTTC.

This clonotype has at least ten counts. The J gene is TRBJ1-2, the V gene TRBV20-1; TRBD1 is a possible D gene (6 bases). V was pared by 2 bases and J by 6 bases, with 19 bases between. The germline V gene encodes CDR1 DFQATT and CDR2 SNEGSKA (reference sequence). The CDR3 spans 15 residues. For the CDR3, the DNA is TGCAGTGCTAGATCCACCAGGGGAATGGCAAATGGCTACACCTTC. Translating gives CSARSTRGMANGYTF.

This clonotype was observed at least ten times. The V and J genes are TRBV20-1 and TRBJ2-5; D gene uncertain. CDR3 length: 14 amino acids. CDR1 is DFQATT and CDR2 is SNEGSKA in the germline V gene (reference sequence). The V end lost 5 bases, the J end lost 4 bases, and 17 bases lay between the germline ends. The CDR3 DNA sequence: TGCAGTGCTCCATCCGGCGCTAACGGAGAGACCCAGTACTTC. Protein product: CSAPSGANGETQYF.